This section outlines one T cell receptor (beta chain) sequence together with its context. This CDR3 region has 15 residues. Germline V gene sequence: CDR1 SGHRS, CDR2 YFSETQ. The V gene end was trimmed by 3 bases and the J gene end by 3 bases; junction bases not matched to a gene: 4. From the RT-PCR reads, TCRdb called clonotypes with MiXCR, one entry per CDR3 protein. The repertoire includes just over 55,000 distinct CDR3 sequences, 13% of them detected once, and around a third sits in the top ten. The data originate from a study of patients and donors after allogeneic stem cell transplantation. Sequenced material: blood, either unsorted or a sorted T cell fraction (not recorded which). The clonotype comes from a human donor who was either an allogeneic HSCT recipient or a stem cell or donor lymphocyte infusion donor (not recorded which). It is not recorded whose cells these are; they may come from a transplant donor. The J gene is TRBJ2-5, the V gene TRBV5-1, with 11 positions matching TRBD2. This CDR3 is CASSSPGLAEETQYF. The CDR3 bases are TGCGCCAGCAGCTCCCCGGGACTAGCGGAAGAGACCCAGTACTTC.